This is a list of T cell receptor beta chains from one sample in a study of response to subunit inactivated influenza vaccine. From the RT-PCR reads, TCRdb called clonotypes with MiXCR, one entry per CDR3 protein. The data show 530,000 or so distinct CDR3 sequences, about 10% seen once. Source: PBMCs from blood, taken on the day of vaccination. The receptor source for this set is a man aged 45-65 years who received an inactivated influenza vaccine. Each CDR3 is given with its conserved first and last residue. A D gene is named only where the DNA matches it firmly. Where a row states a size, it is once, few, many or the class of an expanded clone; other rows omit it.

>few|.|TRBJ2-3|TRBV12-3/TRBV12-4
CASSTRQMQYF
>.|.|TRBJ2-2|TRBV6-1
CASSRTTTGTGELFF
>.|TRBD2|TRBJ2-2|TRBV15
CATSPSLAGNTGELFF
>many|TRBD2|TRBJ2-7|TRBV4-2
CASSPQTSGSREQYF
>few|TRBD1|TRBJ2-1|TRBV7-2
CASSLGHRQGVEQFF
>few|.|TRBJ2-1|TRBV5-1
CASSPGQGWSYNEQFF
>few|.|TRBJ2-5|TRBV15
CATSRGWSVQETQYF
>many|TRBD1|TRBJ2-7|TRBV7-2
CASSPGTGNYEQYF
>.|TRBD1|TRBJ2-7|TRBV29-1
CSVEDRGTLYEQYF
>.|TRBD1|TRBJ2-5|TRBV7-9
CASSFSTGFQETQYF
>few|TRBD1|TRBJ2-1|TRBV14
CASSQAGQLFYNEQFF
>many|TRBD1|TRBJ1-6|TRBV7-2
CASSWDRHNSPLHF
>few|TRBD2|TRBJ2-3|TRBV7-2
CASSPGLAEGGTQYF
>many|TRBD2|TRBJ2-3|TRBV5-1
CASRIAGGAGTDTQYF
>many|.|TRBJ1-2|TRBV14
CASSPSRQYFYGYTF
>few|.|TRBJ1-1|TRBV2
CASRGGRGTEAFF
>few|TRBD2|TRBJ2-3|TRBV5-1
CASSSPTSGVGSDTQYF
>.|.|TRBJ2-7|TRBV10-3
CAISEYVAEQYF
>many|.|TRBJ2-7|TRBV28
CASSRGPWEQYF
>.|.|TRBJ2-1|TRBV4-1
CASSQETASGWNEQFF
>few|TRBD2|TRBJ2-3|TRBV20-1
CSARPPSGGARSDTQYF
>.|TRBD1|TRBJ2-2|TRBV9
CASKETGGDTGELFF
>few|.|TRBJ1-6|TRBV4-2
CASSQDLGTTSPLHF
>.|.|TRBJ2-2|TRBV10-3
CAISRTDSGELFF
>few|.|TRBJ2-2|TRBV20-1
CSAGGANTGELFF
>few|.|TRBJ2-5|TRBV7-2
CASSLYGGAEETQYF
>.|TRBD1|TRBJ2-5|TRBV20-1
CSARDRGRVTQYF
>few|.|TRBJ2-1|TRBV4-1
CASSQAAVPGAYNEQFF
>few|.|TRBJ2-1|TRBV18
CASSTGTYNEQFF
>few|.|TRBJ2-2|TRBV7-2
CASSLAGYVTGELFF
>few|.|TRBJ2-3|TRBV6-6
CASSYGSPGLYF
>.|.|TRBJ2-1|TRBV7-9
CASRANMGGRRDEQFF
>few|.|TRBJ2-1|TRBV28
CASGGQTGSYNEQFF
>few|.|TRBJ1-2|TRBV4-3
CASSVQGYGYTF
>.|.|TRBJ2-7|TRBV6-1
CASSPSWGATEQYF
>.|TRBD1|TRBJ2-3|TRBV6-5
CASSYSAGQGQYF
>.|.|TRBJ1-4|TRBV6-5
CASSYSMVGGEKLFF
>few|.|TRBJ2-5|TRBV20-1
CSARDGHPRETQYF
>many|TRBD2|TRBJ2-3|TRBV11-2
CASSRLAGTTDTQYF
>.|TRBD1|TRBJ2-7|TRBV5-5
CASSRSRDRVEQYF
>once|TRBD2|TRBJ2-4|TRBV7-2
CASSSLAGGKNIQYF
>few|TRBD1|TRBJ2-1|TRBV11-3
CASSPTGTGGYDEQFF
>.|TRBD1|TRBJ1-4|TRBV20-1
CSASRGRTNEKLFF
>.|TRBD2|TRBJ2-7|TRBV28
CASSPWGGGGYEQYF
>.|.|TRBJ1-6|TRBV20-1
CSARDEGDSPLHF
>once|TRBD2|TRBJ2-7|TRBV24-1
CATSEYLLAGWDYEQYF
>few|.|TRBJ2-7|TRBV20-1
CSARAFTGFYEQYF
>.|.|TRBJ2-6|TRBV30
CACSPITSGANVLTF
>.|TRBD1|TRBJ1-2|TRBV20-1
CSALGQGNYGYTF
>.|TRBD1|TRBJ2-1|TRBV5-1
CASSSGQRYNEQFF
>few|TRBD2|TRBJ2-7|TRBV4-2
CASSQDKREATYEQYF